This T cell receptor (beta chain) is from a study of T-cell memory formation after mild COVID-19 (dated by TCRdb to the early 2020s). Regarding the study in general: Most TCR sequence clusters were specific to one of the two donors. In two donors, T-cell clones that expanded and contracted after mild COVID-19 were tracked by sequencing TCRalpha and TCRbeta repertoires over time. The cohort was made up of two young adult volunteers, one female and one male, who were previously healthy.

Ficoll-Paque density gradient centrifugation was used to isolate PBMCs. The paper's findings and limits, for the study overall: Whether the second-wave clones peaking on day 37 were SARS-CoV-2 specific was not confirmed. Contracting CD4+ clones were located mainly in the CM and EM memory subsets, whereas CD8+ clones were found to be enriched in EMRA. Some responding clones were found in pre-infection memory, which suggests that pre-existing cross-reactive memory T cells took part in the SARS-CoV-2 response. The study covered only a couple of mild cases, and larger cohorts including severe cases with pre-infection samples were considered necessary. Balanced CD4/CD8 phenotypes were observed for clones contracting from day 15 to 85, whereas a bias towards CD4+ was observed for a second wave of clones expanding from day 15 to 37.

The germline V gene specifies SGHRS as CDR1 and YFSETQ as CDR2. The CDR3 numbers 15 residues from cysteine through phenylalanine. The sequence is cut down to CDR3 DNA, 45 bases in frame from base 1. V and J are trimmed by 2 bases and 4 bases, and the gene matches miss 8 bases of the junction. In its sample, this clonotype was seen a few times. This clone's antigen is unknown. No base quality values were provided; no much bigger clone lies one nucleotide off. Sequencer: Illumina NovaSeq 6000. TCRalpha and TCRbeta cDNA libraries were constructed by 5'RACE with constant-segment primers, with sample barcodes and unique molecular identifiers being introduced. Trizol reagent was used to extract RNA from every sample. Libraries were amplified in two PCR steps, with a second sample barcode and Illumina TruSeq adapters added in the second step. Sequencing of the libraries was done on an Illumina NovaSeq, producing 2 x 150 bp paired-end reads. Per the source publication's procedure: With migec v1.2.7, reads were demultiplexed and then collapsed into UMI-guided consensus sequences. Using mixcr v2.1.11, the UMI consensuses were aligned to TRA and TRB V and J templates and assembled into clonotypes. Expanded or contracted clonotypes were those called significant by both edgeR and NoisET, with noise models trained on biological replicates. For edgeR calls, the thresholds were a false discovery rate-adjusted p below 0.01 and a log2 fold-change of 1. As an exploratory analysis of dynamics, PCA with hierarchical clustering was applied to max-normalized trajectories of the 1000 most abundant clonotypes. The CD4 or CD8 phenotype of responding clones was assigned using the separately sequenced CD4+ and CD8+ repertoires. The public reads were reprocessed in TCRdb via fastp at Q25 and MiXCR, keeping in-frame beta chains. Under each unique CDR3 protein, matching rows form one entry showing the most common genes and DNA. What appears here as the V and J calls and clone size reflects TCRdb's work, not the paper's. Across this sample there are 300,000 to 350,000 distinct CDR3 sequences, with approximately 20% seen only once. The top ten clonotypes cover over 20% of the sample.

The clonotype was recovered from a man younger than 30 who had mild COVID-19 (a few samples of this study predate the infection). The sample titles of this study are shuffled in the database, so cell type and time point are left out; the donor was told from shared clones. Sequencing was carried out using PBMCs or a T cell subset sorted from them (not recorded which). The rearrangement joined TRBV5-1 to TRBJ2-5; a stretch of 7 junction bases matches TRBD2. The CDR3: CASSLTGPSGETQYF. The nucleotides are TGCGCCAGCAGCTTAACTGGACCTAGCGGAGAGACCCAGTACTTC.